The source of this T cell receptor beta chain is a study of T-cell memory formation after mild COVID-19. Notes on the study in general: The appearance of some responding clones in pre-infection memory suggested that cross-reactive memory joined.

V lost 1 base and J 5 bases, leaving 17 bases between the germline ends. Germline CDR1 LGHDT, CDR2 YNNKEL (reference sequence). The CDR3 is 16 amino acids. About this clonotype itself: Its antigen is undetermined.

TCRdb passed the 5' RACE reads through MiXCR, listing each CDR3 protein once. The sample lists 450,000 or so distinct CDR3 sequences, around 20% seen once, with about 8.1% in the top ten. Sequenced input: PBMCs or a T cell subset sorted from them (not recorded which). The J gene is TRBJ1-2, the V gene TRBV3-1, with D perhaps matching TRBD1 (5 bases). The receptor comes from an adult woman who had mild COVID-19 (a few samples of this study predate the infection). Cell type and time point are not known. CDR3: CASSQGGRGFEYGYTF. CDR3 nucleotide sequence: TGTGCCAGCAGCCAAGGGGGGAGGGGATTCGAGTATGGCTACACCTTC.